One and the same sample provided the 14 T cell receptor beta chains below, sequenced in a study of control samples from healthy donors and cancer patients. Only in-frame clones appear in the TCRdb table, and some are missing; sequencing was by immunoSEQ multiplex PCR. The table shows roughly 90,000 clones, with roughly 82% occurring only once. The sample was blood. These receptors all come from a woman in her fifties or sixties in good health.

The chain is built from TRBV2 and TRBJ1-4, with D perhaps TRBD1 (6 bases). V lost 6 bases to trimming and J lost 3 bases, with 11 bases between them. The CDR3 sequence is 14 residues long. Germline V gene lookup returns CDR1 SNHLY and CDR2 FYNNEI. The CDR3 nucleotides read TGTGCCAGCAGCGCATCAGGGGCTAATGAAAAACTGTTTTTT. Its protein is CASSASGANEKLFF.

The gene calls are TRBV12-3 or TRBV12-4 and TRBJ2-7; D unresolved. CDR3 length equals 11 residues. V lost 1 base and J 7 bases, leaving 5 bases between the germline ends. CDR3 in amino acids: CASSLDSEQYF. CDR3 nucleotide sequence: TGTGCCAGCAGTTTAGACTCGGAGCAGTACTTC.

V usage is TRBV6-5 and J usage is TRBJ2-2, with TRBD2 identical over 14 bases. The CDR3 runs 15 residues. V lost 6 bases, J lost 3 bases, and 0 bases stayed unmatched. CDR1 and CDR2 (germline): MNHEY, SVGAGI. The CDR3 here is CASRGLAGDTGELFF. As DNA, the CDR3 is TGTGCCAGCAGGGGACTAGCGGGAGACACCGGGGAGCTGTTTTTT.

The chain links TRBV3-1 (or the pseudogene TRBV3-2) to TRBJ1-1; D is uncertain. In germline, CDR1 is LGHDT, CDR2 YNNKEL (reference sequence). CDR3 size: 12 residues. With 3 bases removed from V and 0 bases from J, the gap between germline ends came to 2 bases. The chain's CDR3 is CASSQVNTEAFF. The CDR3 bases are TGTGCCAGCAGCCAGGTGAACACTGAAGCTTTCTTT.

A word on this clone: One junction end does not reproduce the germline sequence, and a read error may be involved. The rearrangement links TRBV9 to TRBJ2-1; 10 bases map to TRBD2. Germline assignment: CDR1 SGDLS and CDR2 YYNGEE. The CDR3 loop spans 20 amino acids. Here the CDR3 DNA reads TGTGCCAGCAGCGTAGCGAAGGGGGCTAGCGGGAGCCCCCTCTACGATGAGCAGTTCTTC. It specifies CASSVAKGASGSPLYDEQFF.

The chain joins TRBV6-6 to TRBJ2-7, with 7 bases matching TRBD1. CDR1 MNHNY and CDR2 SVGAGI come from the germline V gene (reference sequence). This CDR3 has 14 residues. Trimming removed 6 bases from V and 2 bases from J; junction bases left unmatched: 7. DNA for the CDR3: TGTGCCAGCAGGGATAGACAGGGCGCCTACGAGCAGTACTTC. This codes for CASRDRQGAYEQYF.

This chain connects TRBV19 to TRBJ1-2; D unclear. CDR3 size: 15 residues. V lost 5 bases and J 4 bases, leaving 17 bases between the germline ends. In germline, CDR1 is LNHDA, CDR2 SQIVND (reference sequence). CDR3 nucleotide sequence: TGTGCCAGTAGTCAAGACGATCCCTCGGGCTATGGCTACACCTTC. It translates to CASSQDDPSGYGYTF.

The chain carries TRBV6-2 or TRBV6-3 and TRBJ1-1; no definite D call. Germline loops: CDR1 MNHEY, CDR2 SVGEGT. The V gene lost 5 bases and the J gene lost 2 bases, with 9 bases spanning the gap. The CDR3 is 13 amino acids. CDR3 sequence: CASSRQINTEAFF. As DNA, the CDR3 is TGTGCCAGCAGTAGGCAGATTAACACTGAAGCTTTCTTT.

The gene calls are TRBV27 and TRBJ1-4; tentative D call: TRBD1 (6 bases). V shed 5 bases and J shed 5 bases, with 12 bases lying between them. Germline loops: CDR1 MNHEY, CDR2 SMNVEV (reference sequence). The CDR3 consists of 14 residues. CDR3 sequence reads: CASSAARGNEKLFF. The CDR3 DNA follows: TGTGCCAGCAGTGCTGCAAGGGGGAATGAAAAACTGTTTTTT.

This clone was observed a few times. This chain uses TRBV27 with TRBJ2-5; D is perhaps TRBD1 or TRBD2 (5 bases each). The CDR3 spans 15 residues. Trimming took 4 bases from V and 3 from J, leaving 15 bases between them. The germline V gene encodes CDR1 MNHEY and CDR2 SMNVEV (reference sequence). In DNA, the CDR3 is TGTGCCAGCAGTTCATGGGGGACCGCGGAAGAGACCCAGTACTTC. Translation: CASSSWGTAEETQYF.

V is TRBV7-9 and J is TRBJ1-2; the match to TRBD1 covers 9 bases. V trimming: 1 base; J trimming: 7 bases; junction bases outside the gene matches: 7. Per the germline V gene, CDR1 is SEHNR and CDR2 is FQNEAQ (reference sequence). CDR3 length equals 15 residues. The CDR3 loop is CASSLVGGQGSGYTF. The CDR3 DNA is TGTGCCAGCAGCTTAGTCGGTGGACAGGGGAGTGGCTACACCTTC.

The chain carries TRBV6-1 and TRBJ1-3; 8 bases align to TRBD1. CDR3 length equals 16 residues. V lost 3 bases, J lost 3 bases, and 7 bases stayed unmatched. CDR1 is MNHNS and CDR2 is SASEGT in the germline V gene. CDR3 DNA: TGTGCCAGCAGTGAGAATCAGGGGGCCGGTGGAAACACCATATATTTT. Residues: CASSENQGAGGNTIYF.

This clone was counted between two and nine times. CDR3 residues: CASSLAHSYRATDTQYF. In DNA, the CDR3 is TGTGCCAGCAGCTTAGCGCATTCGTACAGGGCGACAGATACGCAGTATTTT. The rearrangement uses TRBV7-9 and TRBJ2-3; D might be TRBD1 (6 bases). The CDR3 has 17 residues. Trimming took 0 bases from V and 3 from J, leaving 16 bases between them. Germline CDR1 is SEHNR and CDR2 is FQNEAQ (reference sequence).

The chain recombines TRBV28 with TRBJ1-1; 8 nucleotides match TRBD1. The CDR3 loop spans 15 amino acids. V lost 4 bases and J lost 2; bases outside the gene matches: 6. Per the germline V gene, CDR1 is MDHEN and CDR2 is SYDVKM. The CDR3 loop reads CASSSTGAVNTEAFF. As DNA, the CDR3 is TGTGCCAGCAGTTCGACAGGGGCCGTTAACACTGAAGCTTTCTTT.